This T cell receptor (beta chain) stems from a study of T cell responses to AZD1222 COVID-19 vaccine. This clone was observed a few times. Its specificity is not known. The study's findings and limits: Nearly half of unique spike-specific TCRs reportedly avoided B.1.351 and B.1.1.7 mutated regions.

Germline CDR1 and CDR2: SGHRS and YFSETQ. The CDR3 runs 16 residues. V dropped 4 bases and J dropped 0; count of bases not matched to a gene: 5. TCRdb's table, derived via immunoSEQ multiplex PCR, lists solely in-frame clones and lacks some. Altogether some 81,000 clones are present, about 86% being singletons, with the ten largest covering 5.6%. The V and J genes are TRBV5-1 and TRBJ1-4; the match to TRBD1 covers 8 bases. This receptor was identified in an adult who received the AZD1222 COVID-19 vaccine. This specimen was peripheral blood, taken 28 days after the second AZD1222 dose. CDR3 amino acids: CASSHDRGATNEKLFF. As DNA, the CDR3 is TGCGCCAGCAGCCATGACAGGGGCGCAACTAATGAAAAACTGTTTTTT.